Following are 2 T cell receptor beta chains from one sample sequenced in a study of a mutant IDH1 vaccine in newly diagnosed glioma. Repertoires were generated with immunoSEQ multiplex PCR, while TCRdb's copy carries only in-frame clones and drops some. The profile shows more than 25,000 clones, around 89% of them singletons. The sample's time point: week 23, last vaccination. The vaccine gave 300 ug of a 20-mer mutant IDH1 peptide subcutaneously per dose. Antigens for these TCRs are unknown. Sequenced here: PBMCs, sampled from a glioma patient whose treatment included an IDH1 peptide vaccine. The receptors were gathered from a man aged 35-49 years with glioma.

The V call is TRBV6-5, the J call TRBJ2-4; D perhaps matches TRBD2 (6 bases). Trimming removed 5 bases at V and 8 bases at J, with 19 bases between. Germline loops: CDR1 MNHEY, CDR2 SVGAGI. This CDR3 has 15 amino acids. The CDR3 DNA reads as TGTGCCAGCAGTAGGTCCCTAGCGAAAAAATACATTCAGTACTTC. Translated: CASSRSLAKKYIQYF.

V gene TRBV7-2 combines with J gene TRBJ1-1, with D possibly TRBD1 on 5 matching bases. V was shortened by 5 bases and J by 0 bases, with 13 bases between the two germline ends. The CDR3 totals 15 residues. Germline lookup yields CDR1 SGHTA and CDR2 FQGNSA. The CDR3 spells CASSVGAEMNTEAFF. CDR3 bases: TGTGCCAGCAGCGTCGGGGCCGAAATGAACACTGAAGCTTTCTTT.